Below, 22 T cell receptor beta chains from the same sample are listed, as sequenced in a study of blood T cell repertoires in COVID-19. TCRdb keeps only in-frame clones here, not all; method: immunoSEQ multiplex PCR. The sample lists 220,000 or so clones, roughly nine tenths occurring once. Sequenced: peripheral blood. The receptors here all came from a woman between 45 and 65 years old with COVID-19, enrolled during active disease.

J is TRBJ2-3 and V is TRBV12-5; no clear D gene. The CDR3 extends over 11 amino acids. Trimming took 7 bases from V and 2 from J, leaving 4 bases between them. The germline V gene encodes CDR1 LGHNT and CDR2 FRNRAP. This CDR3 is CASVLTDTQYF. The CDR3, as DNA: TGTGCTAGTGTTCTCACAGATACGCAGTATTTT.

V usage is TRBV12-3 or TRBV12-4 and J usage is TRBJ1-1; D gene unclear. The CDR3 runs to 13 residues. With 7 bases removed from V and 1 base from J, the gap between germline ends came to 10 bases. The CDR3 nucleotides read TGTGCCAGCACGGATGGCGGGAACACTGAAGCTTTCTTT. Amino acid sequence: CASTDGGNTEAFF.

The chain recombines TRBV11-2 with TRBJ2-5; 7 bases match TRBD2. Unmatched junction bases numbered 6, after V lost 3 bases and J lost 5 bases. Germline CDR1 SGHAT, CDR2 FQNNGV. This CDR3 spans 14 amino acids. CDR3 sequence reads: CASSFYRGGETQYF. In DNA, the CDR3 is TGTGCCAGCAGCTTTTATCGGGGAGGGGAGACCCAGTACTTC.

The chain carries TRBV13 and TRBJ1-1, with D tentatively TRBD1 (5 bases). Germline CDR1 is PRHDT and CDR2 is FYEKMQ (reference sequence). This CDR3 has 15 residues. The ends were cut back, 6 bases at V and 5 bases at J, with 19 bases in the middle. CDR3: CASRLGLKGRTEAFF. The CDR3 coding sequence is TGTGCCAGCAGGCTGGGATTAAAGGGGAGGACTGAAGCTTTCTTT.

The V and J genes are TRBV27 and TRBJ2-2; 8 bases are a match to TRBD1. The V gene's germline CDR1 is MNHEY and CDR2 SMNVEV (reference sequence). Trimming cost V 10 bases and J 0 bases; bases outside gene matches: 7. The CDR3 sequence is 15 residues long. CDR3 DNA: TGTGCCACCAAGACAGGGGAGGCGAACACCGGGGAGCTGTTTTTT. Translating gives CATKTGEANTGELFF.

V usage is TRBV9 and J usage is TRBJ1-1; unclear D gene. Germline-derived CDR1 and CDR2 are SGDLS and YYNGEE. V lost 2 bases to trimming and J lost 4 bases, with 9 bases between them. CDR3 size: 13 residues. CDR3 amino acids: CASSVTGGTEAFF. The CDR3 DNA reads TGTGCCAGCAGCGTGACGGGAGGCACTGAAGCTTTCTTT.

This chain connects TRBV3-1 (or the pseudogene TRBV3-2) to TRBJ2-1, with 9 bases matching TRBD2. Germline CDR1 and CDR2: LGHDT and YNNKEL (reference sequence). CDR3 length equals 17 residues. J was trimmed by 8 bases and V by 1 base; bases with no gene match: 12. The CDR3 sequence: CASSQATGAGGLYEQFF. Written as DNA, the CDR3 is TGTGCCAGCAGCCAAGCAACGGGTGCGGGGGGGCTCTATGAGCAGTTCTTC.

The chain joins TRBV19 to TRBJ2-2; possibly TRBD2 for D (5 bases). Trimming took 4 bases from V and 4 from J, leaving 10 bases between them. This CDR3 comprises 14 residues. Germline values: CDR1 LNHDA, CDR2 SQIVND (reference sequence). CDR3 region: CASSRELGTGELFF. The CDR3 DNA sequence: TGTGCCAGTAGTAGGGAGTTAGGCACCGGGGAGCTGTTTTTT.

The chain links TRBV7-8 to TRBJ1-5; D gene ambiguous. CDR3 length equals 15 residues. V was cut by 5 bases and J by 3 bases, with 14 bases left in between. Per the germline V gene, CDR1 is SGHVS and CDR2 is FQNEAQ. The CDR3 DNA reads as TGTGCCAGCAGCCGAGATCCTTTCTCCAATCAGCCCCAGCATTTT. Protein sequence: CASSRDPFSNQPQHF.

This rearrangement joins TRBV6-5 to TRBJ2-2, with 9 nucleotides matching TRBD1. CDR1 MNHEY and CDR2 SVGAGI come from the germline V gene. V dropped 6 bases and J dropped 4; count of bases not matched to a gene: 6. This CDR3 is 15 amino acids long. The CDR3 sequence: CASSLTGGGTGELFF. In nucleotides, the CDR3 is TGTGCCAGCAGCCTGACAGGGGGGGGCACCGGGGAGCTGTTTTTT.

This clone was found once. The V gene is TRBV3-1 (or the pseudogene TRBV3-2), the J gene TRBJ2-2; D gene uncertain. The ends were cut back, 4 bases at V and 7 bases at J, with 13 bases in the middle. The CDR3 extends over 14 amino acids. In germline, CDR1 is LGHDT, CDR2 YNNKEL (reference sequence). The DNA for the CDR3 is TGTGCCAGCAGCCCTCCTCTAGTGGTCGGGGAGCTGTTTTTT. Translating gives CASSPPLVVGELFF.

In this sample, this clone turned up once. J is TRBJ2-6 and V is TRBV5-1, with TRBD2 as a possible D gene (5 bases). This CDR3 has 18 residues. Germline CDR1 is SGHRS and CDR2 is YFSETQ. The germline V and J ends were trimmed by 4 bases and 0 bases, with 17 bases remaining between them. CDR3 in amino acids: CASSGGLFYRSGANVLTF. The DNA for the CDR3 is TGCGCCAGCAGCGGAGGCCTATTTTACCGCTCTGGGGCCAACGTCCTGACTTTC. Supplemented by reference TRBV5-1 and TRBJ2-6, the full variable domain reads KAGVTQTPRYLIKTRGQQVTLSCSPISGHRSVSWYQQTPGQGLQFLFEYFSETQRNKGNFPGRFSGRQFSNSRSEMNVSTLELGDSALYLCASSGGLFYRSGANVLTFGAGSRLTVL.

This rearrangement joins TRBV27 to TRBJ1-1; 9 nucleotides agree with TRBD1. Trimming at V came to 6 bases and at J to 4 bases, leaving 12 bases not matched to a gene. CDR1 is MNHEY and CDR2 is SMNVEV in the germline V gene (reference sequence). CDR3 size: 16 residues. The DNA for the CDR3 is TGTGCCAGCAGCTCCCTCCTCGGGACAGGGATCACTGAAGCTTTCTTT. This encodes CASSSLLGTGITEAFF.

Only one count was recorded for this clone. The chain joins TRBV11-1 to TRBJ2-7, with D maybe TRBD1 (6 bases). V was shortened by 4 bases and J by 0 bases, with 13 bases between the two germline ends. The CDR3 is 15 residues long. CDR1 and CDR2 (germline): SGHAT, FQDESV (reference sequence). The CDR3 loop is CASSSSGTTSYEQYF. In DNA form, the CDR3 reads TGTGCCAGCAGCTCCTCCGGGACAACCTCCTACGAGCAGTACTTC.

Written as DNA, the CDR3 is TGTGCCAGCAGCTTTCAGGGCTCCTACGAGCAGTACGTC. Protein product: CASSFQGSYEQYV. V and J are TRBV5-8 and TRBJ2-7; tentatively, D is TRBD1 (5 bases). V dropped 2 bases and J dropped 0 bases, with 6 bases sitting between them. This CDR3 is built from 13 residues. The germline V gene has CDR1 SGHTS and CDR2 YDEGEE.

The rearrangement joins TRBV9 to TRBJ2-7, with a possible D match to TRBD2 (6 bases). The CDR3 runs to 15 residues. Trimming stripped 0 bases from V and 4 bases from J, with 14 bases between. Germline values: CDR1 SGDLS, CDR2 YYNGEE. The CDR3 protein is CASSVGEVTGYEQYF. CDR3 DNA sequence: TGTGCCAGCAGCGTAGGGGAGGTGACGGGGTACGAGCAGTACTTC.

This clone was found a few times. The chain joins TRBV5-1 to TRBJ2-5, with TRBD2 as a possible D gene (5 bases). Trimming pared 0 bases from V and 4 bases from J, leaving 16 bases between. Germline CDR1 SGHRS, CDR2 YFSETQ. The CDR3 is 16 amino acids. CDR3 DNA: TGCGCCAGCAGCTTGGGGTCATCCGGGATAGGAGAGACCCAGTACTTC. Translated: CASSLGSSGIGETQYF.

The chain recombines TRBV28 with TRBJ2-7; 10 bases fit TRBD2. The germline V gene encodes CDR1 MDHEN and CDR2 SYDVKM. This CDR3 is built from 16 residues. Unmatched junction bases numbered 12, after V lost 5 bases and J lost 5 bases. For the CDR3, the DNA is TGTGCCAGCAGTCCACGCTTGGGGCTAGCGGGGGACGAGCAGTACTTC. Its translation: CASSPRLGLAGDEQYF.

V and J are TRBV5-6 and TRBJ2-1; 8 bases line up with TRBD2. The CDR3 spans 13 residues. CDR1 and CDR2 from the germline V gene are SGHDT and YYEEEE. The V and J ends lost 5 bases and 10 bases, in that order; junction bases with no gene match: 8. CDR3 in DNA: TGTGCCAGCAGACTCCACGGGAGGGCAGAGCAGTTCTTC. This encodes CASRLHGRAEQFF.

The chain employs TRBV10-3 and TRBJ1-1, with D possibly being TRBD1 (6 bases). Germline CDR1 and CDR2: ENHRY and SYGVKD. CDR3 length equals 16 residues. The V gene lost 4 bases and the J gene lost 2 bases, with 17 bases spanning the gap. This chain's CDR3 is CAISAILSRGNTEAFF. CDR3 sequence (DNA): TGTGCCATCAGTGCGATTTTATCCAGGGGAAACACTGAAGCTTTCTTT.

CDR3 amino acids: CASSRREADQTTGYTF. In DNA, the CDR3 is TGTGCCAGCAGCCGTCGGGAGGCGGACCAGACTACGGGCTACACCTTC. The V and J genes are TRBV3-1 (or the pseudogene TRBV3-2) and TRBJ1-2; D unresolved. Deletions cut 4 bases from V and 8 bases from J, with 23 bases between. The germline CDR1 and CDR2 sequences are LGHDT and YNNKEL (reference sequence). The CDR3 runs to 16 residues.

This clone was counted between two and nine times. This chain uses TRBV11-2 with TRBJ1-4; 7 bases line up with TRBD1. Germline V gene lookup returns CDR1 SGHAT and CDR2 FQNNGV. The J segment lost 3 bases and the V segment lost 2 bases, leaving 6 bases of the junction unmatched. This CDR3 is 16 amino acids long. The CDR3 protein is CASSLLGGKSNEKLFF. In DNA form, the CDR3 reads TGTGCCAGCAGCTTATTAGGGGGCAAATCTAATGAAAAACTGTTTTTT.